Below, 16 T cell receptor beta chains from the same sample are listed, as sequenced in a study of cytomegalovirus exposure and HLA in healthy donors. The PCR was carried out with 60 Vbeta primers and 13 Jbeta primers. Using immunoSEQ multiplex PCR, the repertoire was profiled, and TCRdb retains in-frame clones only, with some absent. The ten most abundant clones cover about 6.5% of a sample with roughly 200,000 clones. The sequenced material came from PBMCs. These receptors all come from a man in his thirties or forties in good health and CMV-seronegative.

V usage is TRBV5-8 and J usage is TRBJ1-5; unclear D gene. V lost 0 bases and J 0 bases, leaving 7 bases between the germline ends. The CDR3 covers 15 residues. Germline V gives CDR1 SGHTS, CDR2 YDEGEE. The CDR3 is CASSLGQVSNQPQHF. CDR3 bases: TGTGCCAGCAGCTTGGGCCAGGTTAGCAATCAGCCCCAGCATTTT.

The chain uses TRBV7-9 and TRBJ1-1; unclear D gene. Germline lookup yields CDR1 SEHNR and CDR2 FQNEAQ (reference sequence). V shed 6 bases and J shed 4 bases, with 18 bases lying between them. The CDR3 totals 15 residues. CDR3 amino acids: CASRPGSLSATEAFF. In DNA form, the CDR3 reads TGTGCCAGCAGACCCGGGTCCCTTAGTGCCACTGAAGCTTTCTTT.

V is TRBV7-8 and J is TRBJ1-1; D is unresolved. The length of the CDR3 is 16 residues. Deletions cut 1 base from V and 3 bases from J, with 15 bases between. Looked up from germline, CDR1 is SGHVS and CDR2 is FQNEAQ. CDR3 amino acids: CASSLEGQGSDTEAFF. The DNA for the CDR3 is TGTGCCAGCAGCTTAGAGGGTCAAGGGAGCGACACTGAAGCTTTCTTT.

The J gene is TRBJ1-4, the V gene TRBV5-1, with TRBD1 as a possible D gene (5 bases). The CDR3 covers 16 residues. V lost 2 bases to trimming and J lost 0 bases, with 11 bases between them. Germline V gene sequence: CDR1 SGHRS, CDR2 YFSETQ. The DNA for the CDR3 is TGCGCCAGCAGCTTCCTAGGGGAGGCAACTAATGAAAAACTGTTTTTT. Amino acid sequence: CASSFLGEATNEKLFF.

The V and J genes are TRBV4-1 and TRBJ2-3; D perhaps matches TRBD2 (5 bases). The CDR3 is made up of 13 amino acids. V was cut by 6 bases and J by 0 bases, with 7 bases left in between. CDR1 and CDR2 from the germline V gene are MGHRA and YSYEKL. CDR3 residues: CASREDSTDTQYF. The CDR3, as DNA: TGCGCCAGCAGGGAGGATAGCACAGATACGCAGTATTTT.

The rearrangement uses TRBV11-2 and TRBJ1-1; D is unclear. The germline V gene encodes CDR1 SGHAT and CDR2 FQNNGV. This CDR3 comprises 14 residues. Between the trimmed V and J ends, which lost 2 bases and 5 bases, there was a span of 12 bases. The CDR3 region is CASSLPEGLTEAFF. The CDR3 coding sequence is TGTGCCAGCAGCTTACCCGAGGGTTTGACTGAAGCTTTCTTT.

The rearrangement links TRBV19 to TRBJ2-5; D unresolved. V was pared by 6 bases and J by 2 bases, with 16 bases between. CDR1 and CDR2 (germline): LNHDA, SQIVND (reference sequence). The CDR3 extends over 15 amino acids. CDR3 amino acids: CASSRGRILQETQYF. In nucleotides, the CDR3 is TGTGCCAGTAGCCGAGGAAGGATTTTACAAGAGACCCAGTACTTC.

The gene calls are TRBV5-4 and TRBJ2-5; D is perhaps TRBD1 (5 bases). The J call may be faulty, since TRBJ2-7 better matches the DNA end. Germline V gene data show CDR1 as SGHNT and CDR2 as YYREEE (reference sequence). The CDR3 contains 13 residues. As DNA, the CDR3 is TGTGCCAGCAGCTCAGGGAACCTCTACGAGCAGTACTTC. It encodes CASSSGNLYEQYF.

This chain connects TRBV7-3 to TRBJ2-1; TRBD1 aligns across 11 bases. Trimming at V came to 8 bases and at J to 3 bases, leaving 6 bases not matched to a gene. Germline lookup yields CDR1 SGHTA and CDR2 FQGTGA. There are 15 residues in the CDR3. CDR3 protein: CASESGTGGYNEQFF. CDR3 nucleotides: TGTGCCAGCGAGTCCGGGACAGGGGGCTACAATGAGCAGTTCTTC.

The V call is TRBV4-3, the J call TRBJ1-6; perhaps TRBD1 as D (6 bases). The V gene lost 3 bases and the J gene lost 7 bases, with 10 bases spanning the gap. The CDR3 covers 14 residues. Germline V CDR1 and CDR2: LGHNA, YSLEER. CDR3 protein: CASSHRGENSPLHF. DNA for the CDR3: TGCGCCAGCAGCCACAGGGGAGAGAATTCACCCCTCCACTTT.

V is TRBV12-5 and J is TRBJ2-5; the D is unclear. The end of the DNA aligns better with TRBJ2-7, so the J call may be wrong. The CDR3 contains 11 residues. The V gene's germline CDR1 is LGHNT and CDR2 FRNRAP. In DNA form, the CDR3 reads TGTGCTAGTGGCGATAGATACGAGCAGTACTTC. Protein sequence: CASGDRYEQYF.

The chain recombines TRBV7-3 with TRBJ2-1; weak D call: TRBD2 (6 bases). Trimming stripped 6 bases from V and 3 bases from J, with 18 bases between. The CDR3 spans 16 residues. CDR1 is SGHTA, CDR2 FQGTGA, per germline. The CDR3 coding sequence is TGTGCCAGCAGTTTCGGGGCGGGGACGGGCTACAATGAGCAGTTCTTC. Amino acids: CASSFGAGTGYNEQFF.

The chain has TRBV6-4 and TRBJ2-3; 8 bases map to TRBD1. Germline assignment: CDR1 MRHNA and CDR2 SNTAGT. The trim removed 5 bases at V and 1 base at J, leaving 5 bases unmatched. The CDR3 contains 15 residues. The CDR3 DNA sequence: TGTGCCAGCAGTCTCGGACAGGGTGGCACAGATACGCAGTATTTT. Protein sequence: CASSLGQGGTDTQYF.

The V gene is TRBV27, the J gene TRBJ1-2, with 9 nucleotides matching TRBD1. Losses at the gene ends were 6 bases for V and 7 bases for J; bases not matched to a gene: 6. This CDR3 spans 13 amino acids. Germline V gene sequence: CDR1 MNHEY, CDR2 SMNVEV (reference sequence). CDR3 sequence (DNA): TGTGCCAGCAGAGCCCGACAGGGGGGTGGCTACACCTTC. It encodes CASRARQGGGYTF.

Of note for this clone: At the DNA level, this CDR3 is encoded by other sequences in the same sample as well. The CDR3 DNA reads as TGTGCCAGCAGTTACTCGACAGGGGGTTATGGCTACACCTTC. Protein product: CASSYSTGGYGYTF. The genes are TRBV6-5 and TRBJ1-2, with TRBD1 matching 9 bases. J gave up 5 bases and V 0 bases, and 1 base lay outside the gene matches. This CDR3 contains 14 residues. The V gene's germline CDR1 is MNHEY and CDR2 SVGAGI.

The chain recombines TRBV7-2 with TRBJ1-3; tentatively, D is TRBD1 (5 bases). This CDR3 has 17 residues. In germline, CDR1 is SGHTA, CDR2 FQGNSA. Trimming left V 0 bases short and J 0 bases short, with 12 bases between. The CDR3 loop is CASSLAGQGVSGNTIYF. As DNA, the CDR3 is TGTGCCAGCAGCTTAGCAGGACAAGGAGTCTCTGGAAACACCATATATTTT.